The rows below give T cell receptor beta chains drawn from one sample of a study of T cell changes during pregnancy in multiple sclerosis. Data came from immunoSEQ multiplex PCR; TCRdb stores just in-frame clones and leaves some out. This repertoire shows 40,000 to 50,000 clones, roughly 93% found once; its top ten account for roughly 8.1%. This specimen consisted of CD8+ T cells from peripheral blood mononuclear cells, obtained in the third trimester of pregnancy. These receptors all stem from a female donor with multiple sclerosis, enrolled in a pregnancy study. CDR3s leave out the opening cysteine and the closing phenylalanine or tryptophan.

TRBJ2-7 | TRBV29-1 | SVFSAYEQY
TRBJ2-5 | TRBV29-1 | SAGPRDKPETQY
TRBJ2-2 | TRBV27 | ASSLSGRLLENTGELF
TRBJ2-1 | TRBV28 | ASSLFRTGGDEQF
TRBJ1-5 | TRBV7-9 | ASSSPGSNQPQH
TRBJ1-5 | TRBV7-2 | ASSPYSNQPQH
TRBJ2-5 | TRBV9 | ASSPGGETQY
TRBJ2-2 | TRBV19 | ASSPPGWSGELF
TRBJ2-1 | TRBV7-8 | ASSFQDRGFNEQF
TRBJ2-1 | TRBV27 | ASSLNWGVGEQF
TRBJ2-7 | TRBV5-5 | ASRVTSGNSYEQY
TRBJ2-7 | TRBV5-1 | ASSLDRGLREQY
TRBJ1-1 | TRBV27 | ASSQLRGINGTEAF
TRBJ2-2 | TRBV5-6 | ASSPPGTGILANTGELF
TRBJ2-2 | TRBV14 | ASRDGTSVRELF
TRBJ2-7 | TRBV7-8 | ASSLIQGLGYEQY
TRBJ2-1 | TRBV5-1 | ASSGDTGPEQF
TRBJ2-5 | TRBV7-6 | ASSPGTGAGETQY
TRBJ2-5 | TRBV7-2 | ASSLEVAGGLETQY
TRBJ1-5 | TRBV5-6 | ASSLSSNQPQH
TRBJ2-1 | TRBV7-9 | ASSLAGSYNEQF
TRBJ2-5 | TRBV11-2 | ASSQWEQDTQY
TRBJ2-2 | TRBV7-8 | VSSAGTSTGELF
TRBJ1-1 | TRBV5-1 | ASSLGGMNTEAF
TRBJ2-6 | TRBV2 | ASSDRVAGANVLT
TRBJ2-7 | TRBV18 | ASSLTSGRGSDEQY
TRBJ1-1 | TRBV7-6 | ASSFLPTRQSGPKSTEAF
TRBJ2-1 | TRBV6-1 | ASSLTSGTYNEQF
TRBJ2-1 | TRBV13 | ASSYRDRGYNEQF
TRBJ1-2 | TRBV6-6 | ASTDDRGWGNYGYT
TRBJ1-1 | TRBV7-2 | ASSPQPPAEAF
TRBJ2-7 | TRBV7-9 | ASSPTSGTVSYEQY
TRBJ1-2 | TRBV5-8 | ASSLTGGAYGYT
TRBJ2-3 | TRBV7-9 | ASSLGGLQY
TRBJ2-3 | TRBV10-3 | AISESIATTDTQY
TRBJ2-1 | TRBV9 | ASSVGGDPSYNEQF
TRBJ2-1 | TRBV29-1 | SVSTSYNEQF
TRBJ2-7 | TRBV27 | ASSTDFAYEQY
TRBJ2-1 | TRBV27 | ASSFGTGYNEQF
TRBJ2-7 | TRBV21-1 | ASLDRIYEQY
TRBJ1-1 | TRBV4-3 | ASSQRDTGSEAF
TRBJ1-2 | TRBV6-5 | ASSYWGTASSYGYT
TRBJ2-1 | TRBV2 | ASSPTSGANEQF
TRBJ2-7 | TRBV6-5 | ASSPDYYEQY
TRBJ2-1 | TRBV9 | ASSATLARDEQF
TRBJ1-1 | TRBV27 | ASSLGRMNTEAF
TRBJ1-2 | TRBV25-1 | ASGETGNGYT
TRBJ1-2 | TRBV2 | ASTPGQGTHGYT
TRBJ1-2 | TRBV7-8 | ASSLGGGVNYGYT
TRBJ2-3 | TRBV11-2 | ASSAGLVGTDTQY
TRBJ1-1 | TRBV6-1 | ASSPLSETEAF
TRBJ2-1 | TRBV2 | ASSGTSGSHEQF
TRBJ2-7 | TRBV6-5 | ASSYAGPSYEQY
TRBJ2-3 | TRBV21-1 | ASSKSDRRASSTDTQY
TRBJ2-7 | TRBV4-2 | ASSQDGQGASLSYEQY